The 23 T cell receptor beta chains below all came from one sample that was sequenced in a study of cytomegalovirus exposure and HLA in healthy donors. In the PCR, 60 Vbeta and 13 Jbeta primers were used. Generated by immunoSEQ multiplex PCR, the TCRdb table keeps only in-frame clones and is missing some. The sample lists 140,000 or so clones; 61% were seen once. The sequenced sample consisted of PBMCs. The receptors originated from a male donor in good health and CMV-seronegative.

CDR3 DNA: TGTGCCAGCAGCGGCAGACAGGGAGATACGCAGTATTTT. It yields the protein CASSGRQGDTQYF. The rearrangement uses TRBV7-3 and TRBJ2-3, with 7 positions matching TRBD1. Germline values: CDR1 SGHTA, CDR2 FQGTGA. CDR3 size: 13 residues. V shed 5 bases, J shed 5 bases, and the junction held 4 bases outside the gene matches.

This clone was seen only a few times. For the CDR3, the DNA is TGCGCCAGCAGCTCGGTTCCCTCGGGACAGGGACATACGGCACAAGAGACCCAGTACTTC. Translating it yields CASSSVPSGQGHTAQETQYF. This chain links TRBV5-1 with TRBJ2-5; 9 nucleotides align to TRBD1. This CDR3 spans 20 amino acids. CDR1 and CDR2 from the germline V gene are SGHRS and YFSETQ. The ends lost 3 bases at V and 2 bases at J; junction bases unmatched: 20.

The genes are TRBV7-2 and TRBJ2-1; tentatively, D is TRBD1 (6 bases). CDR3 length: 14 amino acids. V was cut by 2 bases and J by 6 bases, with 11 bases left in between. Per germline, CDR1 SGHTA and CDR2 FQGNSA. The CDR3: CASSLPDSPNEQFF. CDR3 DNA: TGTGCCAGCAGCTTACCGGACAGCCCCAATGAGCAGTTCTTC.

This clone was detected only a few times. CDR3 DNA sequence: TGTGCCAGCAGCTTGGTCCTAGCGACCCACAATGAGCAGTTCTTC. It encodes CASSLVLATHNEQFF. The chain uses TRBV5-4 and TRBJ2-1; D possibly corresponds to TRBD2 (6 bases). V lost 0 bases, J lost 5 bases, and 12 bases lay in between. The CDR3 contains 15 residues. Germline V lookup: CDR1 SGHNT, CDR2 YYREEE (reference sequence).

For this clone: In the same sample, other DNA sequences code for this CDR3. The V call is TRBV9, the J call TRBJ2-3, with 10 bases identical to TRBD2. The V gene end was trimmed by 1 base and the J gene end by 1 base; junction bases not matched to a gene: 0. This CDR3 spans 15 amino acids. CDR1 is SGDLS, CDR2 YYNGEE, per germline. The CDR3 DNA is TGTGCCAGCAGCGTACTAGCGGGGGGCACAGATACGCAGTATTTT. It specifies CASSVLAGGTDTQYF.

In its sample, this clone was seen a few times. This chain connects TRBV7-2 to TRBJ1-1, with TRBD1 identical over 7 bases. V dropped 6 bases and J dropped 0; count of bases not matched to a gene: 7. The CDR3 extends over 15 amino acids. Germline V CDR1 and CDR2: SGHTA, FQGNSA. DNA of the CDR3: TGTGCCAGCAGGGCTCCGGGGACAGTGAACACTGAAGCTTTCTTT. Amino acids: CASRAPGTVNTEAFF.

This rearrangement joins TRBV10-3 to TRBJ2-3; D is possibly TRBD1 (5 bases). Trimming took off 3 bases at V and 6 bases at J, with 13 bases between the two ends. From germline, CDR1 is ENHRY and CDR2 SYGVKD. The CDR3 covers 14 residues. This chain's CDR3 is CAISDLGVSDTQYF. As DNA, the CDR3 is TGTGCCATCAGTGACCTAGGGGTTTCGGATACGCAGTATTTT.

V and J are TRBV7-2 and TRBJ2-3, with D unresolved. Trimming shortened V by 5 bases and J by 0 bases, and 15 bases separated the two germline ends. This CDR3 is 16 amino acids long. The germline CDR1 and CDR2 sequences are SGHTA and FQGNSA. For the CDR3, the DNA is TGTGCCAGCAGCCCCCAAGCAACCGCTAGCACAGATACGCAGTATTTT. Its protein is CASSPQATASTDTQYF.

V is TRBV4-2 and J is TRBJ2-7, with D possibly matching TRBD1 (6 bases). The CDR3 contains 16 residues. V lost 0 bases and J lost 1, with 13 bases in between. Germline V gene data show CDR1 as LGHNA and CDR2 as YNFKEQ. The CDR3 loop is CASSQEIGQGSYEQYF. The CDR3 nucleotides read TGTGCCAGCAGCCAAGAGATTGGGCAGGGGTCCTACGAGCAGTACTTC.

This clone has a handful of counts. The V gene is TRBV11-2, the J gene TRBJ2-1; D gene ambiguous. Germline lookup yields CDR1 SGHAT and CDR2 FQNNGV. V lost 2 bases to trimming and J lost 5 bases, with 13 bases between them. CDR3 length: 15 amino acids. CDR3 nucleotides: TGTGCCAGCAGCTTAAGCGAGGCACTTAACAATGAGCAGTTCTTC. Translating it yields CASSLSEALNNEQFF.

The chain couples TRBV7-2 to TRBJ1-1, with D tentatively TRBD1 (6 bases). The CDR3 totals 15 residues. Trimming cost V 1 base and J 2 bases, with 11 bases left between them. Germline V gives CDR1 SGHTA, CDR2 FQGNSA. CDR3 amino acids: CASSLGGTPNTEAFF. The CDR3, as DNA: TGTGCCAGCAGCTTAGGAGGGACACCAAACACTGAAGCTTTCTTT.

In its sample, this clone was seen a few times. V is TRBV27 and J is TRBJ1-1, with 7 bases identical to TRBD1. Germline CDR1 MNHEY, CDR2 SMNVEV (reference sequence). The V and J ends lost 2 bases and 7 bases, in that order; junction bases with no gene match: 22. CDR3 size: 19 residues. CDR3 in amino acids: CASSLLGPGQYRGKHEAFF. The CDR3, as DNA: TGTGCCAGCAGTTTACTAGGACCGGGACAGTATCGAGGAAAGCATGAAGCTTTCTTT.

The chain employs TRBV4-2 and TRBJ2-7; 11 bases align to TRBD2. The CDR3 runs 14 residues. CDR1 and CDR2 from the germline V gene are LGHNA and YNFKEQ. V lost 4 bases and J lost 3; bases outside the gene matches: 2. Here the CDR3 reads CASSLGTSGYEQYF. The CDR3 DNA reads TGTGCCAGCAGCCTAGGGACTAGCGGCTACGAGCAGTACTTC.

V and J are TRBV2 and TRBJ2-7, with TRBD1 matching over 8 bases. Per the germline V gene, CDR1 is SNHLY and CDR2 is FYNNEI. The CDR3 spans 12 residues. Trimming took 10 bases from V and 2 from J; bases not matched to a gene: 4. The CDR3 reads CANGQGTYEQYF. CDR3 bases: TGTGCCAACGGACAGGGCACCTACGAGCAGTACTTC.

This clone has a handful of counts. This CDR3 is CASSVGVGGHYEQYF. Written as DNA, the CDR3 is TGTGCCAGCAGCGTGGGGGTGGGGGGGCACTACGAGCAGTACTTC. This rearrangement joins TRBV9 to TRBJ2-7; possibly TRBD2 for D (7 bases). Germline V gives CDR1 SGDLS, CDR2 YYNGEE. The CDR3 is 15 amino acids. The ends were cut back, 2 bases at V and 3 bases at J, with 15 bases in the middle.

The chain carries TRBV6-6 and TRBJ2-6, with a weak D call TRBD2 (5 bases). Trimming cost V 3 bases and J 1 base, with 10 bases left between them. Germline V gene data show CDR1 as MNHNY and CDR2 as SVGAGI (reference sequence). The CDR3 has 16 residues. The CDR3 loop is CASSYYGESGANVLTF. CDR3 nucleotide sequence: TGTGCCAGCAGTTATTACGGGGAGTCTGGGGCCAACGTCCTGACTTTC.

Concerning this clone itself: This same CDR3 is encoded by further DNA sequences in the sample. As DNA, the CDR3 is TGTGCCAGCAGCCTGGGACAAAGAAGCAATCAGCCCCAGCATTTT. The encoded protein is CASSLGQRSNQPQHF. The gene calls are TRBV5-8 and TRBJ1-5, with D perhaps matching TRBD1 (6 bases). The CDR3 loop spans 15 amino acids. Germline CDR1 and CDR2: SGHTS and YDEGEE. Trimming left V 4 bases short and J 1 base short, with 12 bases between.

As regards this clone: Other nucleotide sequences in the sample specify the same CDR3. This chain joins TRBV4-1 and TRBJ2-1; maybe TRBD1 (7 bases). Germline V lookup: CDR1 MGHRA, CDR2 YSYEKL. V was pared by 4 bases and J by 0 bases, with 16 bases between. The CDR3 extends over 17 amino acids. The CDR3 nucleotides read TGCGCCAGCAGCCCTATGGGGAGGACAGGCTCCTACAATGAGCAGTTCTTC. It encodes CASSPMGRTGSYNEQFF.

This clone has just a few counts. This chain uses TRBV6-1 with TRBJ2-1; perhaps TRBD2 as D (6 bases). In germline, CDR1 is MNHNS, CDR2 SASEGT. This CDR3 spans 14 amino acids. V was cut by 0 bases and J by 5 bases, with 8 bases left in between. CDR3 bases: TGTGCCAGCAGTGAAGCGGGGGGAAACAATGAGCAGTTCTTC. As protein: CASSEAGGNNEQFF.

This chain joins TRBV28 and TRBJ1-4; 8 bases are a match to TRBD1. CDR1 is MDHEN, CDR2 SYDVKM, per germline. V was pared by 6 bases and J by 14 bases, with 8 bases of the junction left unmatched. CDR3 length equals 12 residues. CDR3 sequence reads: CASRLDRGGLFF. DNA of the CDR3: TGTGCCAGCAGACTCGACAGGGGAGGGCTGTTTTTT. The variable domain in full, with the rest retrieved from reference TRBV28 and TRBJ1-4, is DVKVTQSSRYLVKRTGEKVFLECVQDMDHENMFWYRQDPGLGLRLIYFSYDVKMKEKGDIPEGYSVSREKKERFSLILESASTNQTSMYLCASRLDRGGLFFGSGTQLSVL.

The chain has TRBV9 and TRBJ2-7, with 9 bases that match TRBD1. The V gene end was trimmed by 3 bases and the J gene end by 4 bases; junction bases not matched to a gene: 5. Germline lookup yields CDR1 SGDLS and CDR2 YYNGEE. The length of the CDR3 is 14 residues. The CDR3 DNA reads TGTGCCAGCAGCGGACTGACAGGGGGTTACGAGCAGTACTTC. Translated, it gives CASSGLTGGYEQYF.

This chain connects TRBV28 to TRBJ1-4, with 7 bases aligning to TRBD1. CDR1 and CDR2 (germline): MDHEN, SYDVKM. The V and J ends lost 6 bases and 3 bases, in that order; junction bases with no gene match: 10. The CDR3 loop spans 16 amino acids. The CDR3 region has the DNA TGTGCCAGCAGCCGTGACCTCGGGACAGCTAATGAAAAACTGTTTTTT. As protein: CASSRDLGTANEKLFF.

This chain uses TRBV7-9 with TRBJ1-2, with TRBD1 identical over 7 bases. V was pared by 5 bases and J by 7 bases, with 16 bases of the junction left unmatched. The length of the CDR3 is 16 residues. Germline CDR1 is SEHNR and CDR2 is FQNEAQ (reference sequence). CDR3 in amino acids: CASSARGYRGPSGYTF. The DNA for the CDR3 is TGTGCCAGCAGCGCCAGGGGGTACAGGGGCCCCAGTGGCTACACCTTC.